Each of the 17 T cell receptor beta chains below was sequenced from the same sample in a study of CD4 T cells in relation to SARS-CoV-2 and coronaviruses. Their target antigens are unknown. The unexposed donors gave CD4+ T cells in about 2010-2019, prior to COVID-19. Isolation of CD4+ T cells took place after 10 days in culture. The repertoire was sequenced with immunoSEQ multiplex PCR; TCRdb's copy has only in-frame clones and lacks some. The repertoire has under 25,000 clones, approximately 78% of them found once; the top ten carry approximately 20%. The sequenced sample consisted of CD4+ T cells from PBMCs, cultured in vitro. The receptors derive from a human donor in good health.

The chain employs TRBV3-1 (or the pseudogene TRBV3-2) and TRBJ1-2, with D perhaps TRBD1 (6 bases). Germline V gives CDR1 LGHDT, CDR2 YNNKEL (reference sequence). This CDR3 comprises 12 residues. Trimming removed 4 bases from V and 7 bases from J, with 10 bases in between. The CDR3, as DNA: TGTGCCAGCAGCCCAGGAGGGGGTGGCTACACCTTC. This translates into CASSPGGGGYTF.

The rearrangement uses TRBV18 and TRBJ2-7, with 7 bases lining up with TRBD2. V gave up 2 bases and J gave up 1 base; unmatched junction bases: 8. The length of the CDR3 is 16 residues. Looked up from germline, CDR1 is KGHSH and CDR2 is LQKENI. CDR3 sequence (DNA): TGTGCCAGCTCACCATCTGGCGGGAGCAAGTCCTACGAGCAGTACTTC. This translates into CASSPSGGSKSYEQYF. The full variable domain, its missing parts supplied by reference TRBV18 and TRBJ2-7, is NAGVMQNPRHLVRRRGQEARLRCSPMKGHSHVYWYRQLPEEGLKFMVYLQKENIIDESGMPKERFSAEFPKEGPSILRIQQVVRGDSAAYFCASSPSGGSKSYEQYFGPGTRLTVT.

This sequence joins TRBV11-2 and TRBJ1-2; D gene uncertain. V lost 1 base to trimming and J lost 7 bases, with 10 bases between them. This CDR3 is built from 13 residues. CDR1 is SGHAT, CDR2 FQNNGV, per germline. The DNA of the CDR3 is TGTGCCAGCAGCTTAGGCCACGAAAGTGGCTACACCTTC. Translation: CASSLGHESGYTF.

This chain joins TRBV7-9 and TRBJ2-7, with D perhaps TRBD2 (5 bases). CDR1 and CDR2 from the germline V gene are SEHNR and FQNEAQ (reference sequence). CDR3 length: 14 residues. Trimming left V 4 bases short and J 4 bases short, with 14 bases between. The CDR3 DNA is TGTGCCAGCAGCTCGACTAATACTCGATACGAGCAGTACTTC. Translating it yields CASSSTNTRYEQYF.

The genes are TRBV10-2 and TRBJ2-7, with unresolved D. The V gene lost 5 bases and the J gene lost 3 bases, with 8 bases spanning the gap. The CDR3 runs 12 residues. Per germline, CDR1 WSHSY and CDR2 SAAADI. CDR3 loop: CASSRTDYEQYF. The CDR3 nucleotides read TGCGCCAGCAGTCGGACGGACTACGAGCAGTACTTC.

The chain carries TRBV7-9 and TRBJ2-3; D is uncertain. The germline CDR1 and CDR2 sequences are SEHNR and FQNEAQ (reference sequence). Between the trimmed V and J ends, which lost 4 bases and 5 bases, there was a span of 19 bases. This CDR3 is built from 16 residues. The CDR3 region has the DNA TGTGCCAGCAGCTCGGATGACCCTTTTCGAAGAGATACGCAGTATTTT. It yields the protein CASSSDDPFRRDTQYF.

The chain recombines TRBV5-4 with TRBJ2-7; TRBD2 matches at 10 bases. V dropped 5 bases and J dropped 1; count of bases not matched to a gene: 6. The CDR3 has 15 amino acids. CDR1 is SGHNT, CDR2 YYREEE, per germline (reference sequence). CDR3 residues: CASRRDSGRSYEQYF. CDR3 bases: TGTGCCAGCAGAAGGGATAGCGGGAGGTCCTACGAGCAGTACTTC.

This clone was observed a handful of times. The chain couples TRBV12-3 or TRBV12-4 to TRBJ2-7, with D tentatively TRBD1 or TRBD2 (5 bases each). With 6 bases removed from V and 5 bases from J, the gap between germline ends came to 11 bases. The CDR3 is 12 amino acids. The CDR3 coding sequence is TGTGCCAGCAGCCTCAGGGACCACGAGCAGTACTTC. Protein product: CASSLRDHEQYF.

V and J are TRBV4-2 and TRBJ2-3; perhaps D is TRBD1 or TRBD2 (5 bases each). The CDR3 has 16 residues. CDR1 LGHNA and CDR2 YNFKEQ come from the germline V gene. Trimming took off 3 bases at V and 0 bases at J, with 13 bases between the two ends. CDR3 nucleotide sequence: TGTGCCAGCAGCCAGGCCTCCGGGGCCAGCACAGATACGCAGTATTTT. Translated, it gives CASSQASGASTDTQYF.

This clone was observed a handful of times. The chain combines TRBV4-2 with TRBJ2-7, with 9 bases lining up with TRBD2. Per germline, CDR1 LGHNA and CDR2 YNFKEQ. V was clipped by 0 bases and J by 6 bases; unmatched bases: 6. This CDR3 contains 15 residues. As DNA, the CDR3 is TGTGCCAGCAGCCAAGATCTAGCGGGACTTGCCGAGCAGTACTTC. Translating gives CASSQDLAGLAEQYF.

The chain has TRBV6-5 and TRBJ1-4; the D is unclear. The germline CDR1 and CDR2 sequences are MNHEY and SVGAGI. This CDR3 region has 14 residues. Trimming took off 5 bases at V and 4 bases at J, with 11 bases between the two ends. For the CDR3, the DNA is TGTGCCAGCAGTCGAGACGGATATAATGAAAAACTGTTTTTT. Its protein product is CASSRDGYNEKLFF.

In this sample, this clone turned up once. The chain combines TRBV9 with TRBJ2-2; D perhaps matches TRBD2 (7 bases). The V gene lost 4 bases and the J gene lost 6 bases, with 22 bases spanning the gap. This CDR3 has 17 residues. Germline CDR1 SGDLS, CDR2 YYNGEE. As DNA, the CDR3 is TGTGCCAGCAGCTCCAGGGTAGGGGGGAGGGATTCCGGGGAGCTGTTTTTT. It specifies CASSSRVGGRDSGELFF.

The chain has TRBV28 and TRBJ2-7; D is possibly TRBD1 (6 bases). Germline V CDR1 and CDR2: MDHEN, SYDVKM. The V end lost 2 bases, the J end lost 2 bases, and 19 bases lay between the germline ends. The CDR3 length is 17 residues. The CDR3 coding sequence is TGTGCCAGCAGTTTACGGCGACAGGCGCTACGACCCTACGAGCAGTACTTC. It encodes CASSLRRQALRPYEQYF.

The J gene is TRBJ2-3, the V gene TRBV7-2; D is ambiguous. CDR1 is SGHTA and CDR2 is FQGNSA in the germline V gene. The V and J ends lost 5 bases and 0 bases respectively, with 12 bases between them. This CDR3 comprises 15 residues. For the CDR3, the DNA is TGTGCCAGCAGCCTGAGCGCCACAAGCACAGATACGCAGTATTTT. Its protein product is CASSLSATSTDTQYF.

This clone showed up just a few times. The chain couples TRBV7-3 to TRBJ1-1; D is ambiguous. CDR1 and CDR2 (germline): SGHTA, FQGTGA. The CDR3 is made up of 13 amino acids. The V end was cut by 5 bases, the J end by 5 bases, with 12 bases between. The CDR3 is CASSHREGTEAFF. CDR3 coding DNA: TGTGCCAGCAGCCACCGGGAAGGAACTGAAGCTTTCTTT.

The chain combines TRBV29-1 with TRBJ1-1, with D tentatively TRBD1 (6 bases). Trimming removed 5 bases from V and 2 bases from J, with 15 bases in between. Germline loops: CDR1 SQVTM, CDR2 ANQGSEA. CDR3 length: 14 residues. The CDR3: CSVRRGSANTEAFF. The CDR3 region has the DNA TGCAGCGTTCGCAGGGGCTCAGCTAACACTGAAGCTTTCTTT.

The chain joins TRBV6-6 to TRBJ2-5; D is possibly TRBD1 (5 bases). Germline assignment: CDR1 MNHNY and CDR2 SVGAGI (reference sequence). CDR3 size: 13 residues. With 2 bases removed from V and 1 base from J, the gap between germline ends came to 5 bases. The CDR3 here is CASSYRGQETQYF. In DNA, the CDR3 is TGTGCCAGCAGTTACAGGGGCCAAGAGACCCAGTACTTC.